This T cell receptor beta chain was profiled in a study of T cells in Graves' hyperthyroidism and ophthalmopathy. This clonotype was counted ten times or more. RNA transcripts served as the template for amplifying TCR beta CDR3 regions. HTBI primers were employed in a first-round RT-PCR of the TCR CDR3. One entry per CDR3 protein, called by TCRdb with MiXCR from the multiplex PCR reads. Of about 180,000 distinct CDR3 sequences in the sample, just under 9.5% were seen once. In patients aged 18 to 65, hyperthyroidism was newly diagnosed, with duration under 2 months. The CDR3 is 12 amino acids. Germline-derived CDR1 and CDR2 are DFQATT and SNEGSKA (reference sequence). V lost 6 bases and J 6 bases, leaving 12 bases between the germline ends.

This sequence joins TRBV20-1 and TRBJ1-5; no clear D. Source material: blood. This TCR was sampled from a young woman with Graves' hyperthyroidism that later progressed to Graves' ophthalmopathy. CDR3 coding DNA: TGCAGTGCCCTACTAGGAGGTCAGCCCCAGCATTTT. Translated, it gives CSALLGGQPQHF.